Below are 28 T cell receptor beta chains sequenced from a single sample in a study of T cells in Graves' hyperthyroidism and ophthalmopathy. TCR beta CDR3 sequences were amplified from RNA transcripts. A set of HTBI primers served as the primers for a first-round RT-PCR of the TCR CDR3. TCRdb passed the multiplex PCR reads through MiXCR, listing each CDR3 protein once. The data contain over 500,000 distinct CDR3 sequences, 46% of them seen just once; the ten biggest clones take up about two fifths. The sample comprised peripheral blood or thyroid tissue (not recorded which). The receptors here all came from an adult woman with Graves' disease, either hyperthyroidism or ophthalmopathy (not recorded which).

This clonotype has a count of ten or more. The chain uses TRBV20-1 and TRBJ1-1, with unresolved D. CDR3 length: 13 residues. The V and J ends lost 2 bases and 1 base respectively, with 8 bases between them. Germline V gene data show CDR1 as DFQATT and CDR2 as SNEGSKA (reference sequence). The CDR3 loop reads CSARPMPNTEAFF. Here the CDR3 DNA reads TGCAGTGCTAGACCCATGCCGAACACTGAAGCTTTCTTT.

This chain uses TRBV7-2 with TRBJ2-5, with D maybe TRBD2 (7 bases). Trimming cost V 3 bases and J 0 bases, with 14 bases left between them. Looked up from germline, CDR1 is SGHTA and CDR2 is FQGNSA. This CDR3 is built from 16 residues. Here the CDR3 reads CASSFSGTLYQETQYF. For the CDR3, the DNA is TGTGCCAGCAGCTTCAGCGGGACATTGTACCAAGAGACCCAGTACTTC.

The J gene is TRBJ1-1, the V gene TRBV6-2 or TRBV6-3; no firm D call. Germline V gene sequence: CDR1 MNHEY, CDR2 SVGEGT. The CDR3 has 16 amino acids. V was clipped by 5 bases and J by 0 bases, with 16 bases between them. The CDR3 here is CASSPTAKPMNTEAFF. DNA for the CDR3: TGTGCCAGCAGTCCAACAGCGAAACCTATGAACACTGAAGCTTTCTTT.

This clonotype has at least ten counts. Written as DNA, the CDR3 is TGTGCCAGCAGCCACACGGATGAAAAACTGTTTTTT. Encoded protein: CASSHTDEKLFF. V is TRBV7-9 and J is TRBJ1-4; D call uncertain. Trimming took 5 bases from V and 6 from J, leaving 7 bases between them. This CDR3 spans 12 amino acids. The V gene's germline CDR1 is SEHNR and CDR2 FQNEAQ (reference sequence).

The chain carries TRBV29-1 and TRBJ1-1; 8 positions match TRBD1. After removal of 7 bases from V and 6 bases from J, the junction contained 4 bases not matched to a gene. There are 11 residues in the CDR3. CDR1 is SQVTM, CDR2 ANQGSEA, per germline. This CDR3 reads CSADRAPEAFF. The CDR3 DNA sequence: TGCAGCGCGGACAGGGCGCCTGAAGCTTTCTTT.

The table lists this clonotype with many counts. V usage is TRBV13 and J usage is TRBJ2-5; D not certain. Trimming took 1 base from V and 1 from J, leaving 4 bases between them. Germline lookup yields CDR1 PRHDT and CDR2 FYEKMQ (reference sequence). CDR3 length: 13 amino acids. This CDR3 reads CASSLVAQETQYF. The CDR3 coding sequence is TGTGCCAGCAGCTTAGTGGCCCAAGAGACCCAGTACTTC.

This clonotype was seen at least ten times. This chain uses TRBV7-9 with TRBJ1-1; 8 nucleotides match TRBD1. Germline V gene data show CDR1 as SEHNR and CDR2 as FQNEAQ (reference sequence). V lost 3 bases, J lost 3 bases, and 3 bases stayed unmatched. The CDR3 is 14 amino acids. The CDR3 DNA follows: TGTGCCAGCAGCTTCAGGGGGCCGGACACTGAAGCTTTCTTT. Translation: CASSFRGPDTEAFF.

This clonotype was detected ten times or more. The chain combines TRBV7-9 with TRBJ1-5; D remains ambiguous. CDR3 length equals 14 residues. V was shortened by 5 bases and J by 9 bases, with 17 bases between the two germline ends. CDR1 is SEHNR, CDR2 FQNEAQ, per germline (reference sequence). CDR3 loop: CASSQGIAGLPQHF. The CDR3 bases are TGTGCCAGCAGCCAAGGGATCGCCGGGCTGCCCCAGCATTTT. The variable domain in full, completed from reference TRBV7-9 and TRBJ1-5, reads DTGVSQNPRHKITKRGQNVTFRCDPISEHNRLYWYRQTLGQGPEFLTYFQNEAQLEKSRLLSDRFSAERPKGSFSTLEIQRTEQGDSAMYLCASSQGIAGLPQHFGDGTRLSIL.

This chain joins TRBV10-3 and TRBJ2-2; D gene ambiguous. Germline values: CDR1 ENHRY, CDR2 SYGVKD. CDR3 size: 16 residues. The V gene lost 3 bases and the J gene lost 1 base, with 12 bases spanning the gap. CDR3 nucleotides: TGTGCCATCAGTGATTCCAGTCGCCTGAACACCGGGGAGCTGTTTTTT. It yields the protein CAISDSSRLNTGELFF.

In this sample, this clonotype turned up a few times. V is TRBV2 and J is TRBJ2-2; TRBD1 matches 12 bases. Per the germline V gene, CDR1 is SNHLY and CDR2 is FYNNEI. V dropped 9 bases and J dropped 7; count of bases not matched to a gene: 9. There are 15 residues in the CDR3. The DNA of the CDR3 is TGTGCCAGTTCCGGGACAGGGGGCGGGAGCGGGGAGCTGTTTTTT. It yields the protein CASSGTGGGSGELFF.

The chain combines TRBV20-1 with TRBJ1-6; D perhaps matches TRBD1 (5 bases). The V gene's germline CDR1 is DFQATT and CDR2 SNEGSKA (reference sequence). Trimming removed 6 bases at V and 9 bases at J, with 15 bases between. This CDR3 comprises 13 residues. In DNA, the CDR3 is TGCAGTGCCAAGGCTAGGGGAGGTTCACCCCTCCACTTT. It codes for CSAKARGGSPLHF.

This clonotype has a single count. The chain combines TRBV29-1 with TRBJ2-7; no clear D gene. Germline V gene data show CDR1 as SQVTM and CDR2 as ANQGSEA. Trimming removed 3 bases from V and 7 bases from J, with 16 bases in between. The CDR3 has 13 amino acids. The CDR3 DNA is TGCAGCGTTGAGCGCTACCGACAAGGAGAGCAGTACTTC. Protein sequence: CSVERYRQGEQYF.

This sequence joins TRBV2 and TRBJ1-5, with D perhaps matching TRBD1 (5 bases). Between the trimmed V and J ends, which lost 5 bases and 7 bases, there was a span of 15 bases. This CDR3 has 14 residues. Germline lookup yields CDR1 SNHLY and CDR2 FYNNEI. Here the CDR3 DNA reads TGTGCCAGCAGTTGGGCAGGGTTTGGGCAGCCCCAGCATTTT. It encodes CASSWAGFGQPQHF.

This clonotype was observed at least ten times. The chain combines TRBV25-1 with TRBJ1-5; D is unresolved. Trimming removed 4 bases at V and 5 bases at J, with 15 bases between. This CDR3 contains 15 residues. Germline loops: CDR1 MGHDK, CDR2 SYGVNS. The CDR3 DNA is TGTGCCAGCAGTGGAAAGTCCGGGTGGGATCAGCCCCAGCATTTT. This codes for CASSGKSGWDQPQHF. Using reference TRBV25-1 and TRBJ1-5 for the parts outside the CDR3, the full variable domain is EADIYQTPRYLVIGTGKKITLECSQTMGHDKMYWYQQDPGMELHLIHYSYGVNSTEKGDLSSESTVSRIRTEHFPLTLESARPSHTSQYLCASSGKSGWDQPQHFGDGTRLSIL.

Ten or more counts support this clonotype. The chain uses TRBV6-2 or TRBV6-3 and TRBJ2-2; 10 positions agree with TRBD1. The CDR3 covers 12 residues. Germline V gene lookup returns CDR1 MNHEY and CDR2 SVGEGT. The V gene end was trimmed by 8 bases and the J gene end by 7 bases; junction bases not matched to a gene: 1. In DNA, the CDR3 is TGTGCCAGCCGGACAGGGGGCGGGGAGCTGTTTTTT. Its translation is CASRTGGGELFF.

The V gene is TRBV30, the J gene TRBJ1-1; D not certain. In germline, CDR1 is GTSNPN, CDR2 SVGIG (reference sequence). The V end was cut by 5 bases, the J end by 1 base, with 5 bases between. The CDR3 has 11 amino acids. CDR3 protein: CAWGRNTEAFF. The CDR3 coding sequence is TGTGCCTGGGGACGGAACACTGAAGCTTTCTTT.

The chain uses TRBV27 and TRBJ2-7, with a possible D match to TRBD2 (6 bases). V lost 2 bases to trimming and J lost 3 bases, with 11 bases between them. The CDR3 runs 14 residues. The germline V gene has CDR1 MNHEY and CDR2 SMNVEV (reference sequence). CDR3 nucleotide sequence: TGTGCCAGCAGTTTACGGGGGTACAACTACGAGCAGTACTTC. Protein product: CASSLRGYNYEQYF.

This rearrangement joins TRBV14 to TRBJ1-3, with D possibly TRBD1 on 6 matching bases. V lost 0 bases and J lost 16, with 10 bases in between. This CDR3 is built from 11 residues. CDR1 SGHDN and CDR2 FVKESK come from the germline V gene. In DNA form, the CDR3 reads TGTGCCAGCAGCCAAGAGGACAGTATTTATTTT. It yields the protein CASSQEDSIYF.

This clonotype showed up many times. The chain has TRBV7-9 and TRBJ1-1, with TRBD1 matching 7 bases. CDR3 size: 14 residues. Germline values: CDR1 SEHNR, CDR2 FQNEAQ (reference sequence). Trimming at V came to 1 base and at J to 5 bases, leaving 4 bases not matched to a gene. The CDR3 DNA is TGTGCCAGCAGCTTAGAGGGGGCTAGGACTGAAGCTTTCTTT. The encoded protein is CASSLEGARTEAFF.

Comments on this clonotype: A junction end diverges from the germline sequence, so it may reflect a read error. The chain combines TRBV6-5 with TRBJ2-2; a weak D match, TRBD2 (6 bases). CDR1 MNHEY and CDR2 SVGAGI come from the germline V gene. The CDR3 is made up of 12 amino acids. Written as DNA, the CDR3 is TGTGCCAGCAGGCGGGAAGGCGGGGAGCTGCTTTTT. Its protein product is CASRREGGELLF.

This clonotype was observed at least ten times. The chain has TRBV7-9 and TRBJ2-7; 14 nucleotides match TRBD2. CDR3 length: 14 residues. Losses at the gene ends were 5 bases for V and 5 bases for J; bases not matched to a gene: 2. Germline CDR1 is SEHNR and CDR2 is FQNEAQ (reference sequence). The CDR3 sequence: CASSPGLAGDEQYF. As DNA, the CDR3 is TGTGCCAGCAGCCCGGGACTAGCGGGAGACGAGCAGTACTTC.

The table lists this clonotype with a count of one. The rearrangement joins TRBV2 to TRBJ2-7; 7 positions match TRBD1. This CDR3 spans 14 amino acids. After removal of 5 bases from V and 4 bases from J, the junction contained 8 bases not matched to a gene. The germline V gene encodes CDR1 SNHLY and CDR2 FYNNEI. The CDR3 DNA sequence: TGTGCCAGCAGTTATAAGGGGGCATCGTACGAGCAGTACTTC. This gives the protein CASSYKGASYEQYF. Together with reference TRBV2 and TRBJ2-7, the CDR3 gives the full variable domain: EPEVTQTPSHQVTQMGQEVILRCVPISNHLYFYWYRQILGQKVEFLVSFYNNEISEKSEIFDDQFSVERPDGSNFTLKIRSTKLEDSAMYFCASSYKGASYEQYFGPGTRLTVT.

In its sample, this clonotype was seen many times. CDR3 sequence (DNA): TGTGCCAGCAGCTTACCTGAGGGGGACGGCAATCAGCCCCAGCATTTT. The encoded protein is CASSLPEGDGNQPQHF. The rearrangement joins TRBV7-6 to TRBJ1-5, with D perhaps TRBD1 (6 bases). The germline V and J ends were trimmed by 2 bases and 2 bases, with 13 bases remaining between them. This CDR3 has 16 amino acids. CDR1 and CDR2 from the germline V gene are SGHVS and FNYEAQ.

The sample holds many counts of this clonotype. The chain is built from TRBV20-1 and TRBJ2-7; D may be TRBD1 or TRBD2 (5 bases each). This CDR3 spans 14 amino acids. The germline CDR1 and CDR2 sequences are DFQATT and SNEGSKA (reference sequence). The V gene lost 6 bases and the J gene lost 1 base, with 16 bases spanning the gap. The CDR3 DNA sequence: TGCAGTGCCACCGGGACGGGGATTTCCTACGAGCAGTACTTC. Translating it yields CSATGTGISYEQYF.

The chain combines TRBV29-1 with TRBJ1-5, with D perhaps matching TRBD1 (5 bases). Trimming removed 5 bases at V and 5 bases at J, with 10 bases between. Germline CDR1 and CDR2: SQVTM and ANQGSEA. The CDR3 has 12 amino acids. The CDR3 is CSVRGDDQPQHF. CDR3 nucleotide sequence: TGCAGCGTTCGAGGGGACGATCAGCCCCAGCATTTT. Full variable domain (rest looked up from reference TRBV29-1 and TRBJ1-5): SAVISQKPSRDICQRGTSLTIQCQVDSQVTMMFWYRQQPGQSLTLIATANQGSEATYESGFVIDKFPISRPNLTFSTLTVSNMSPEDSSIYLCSVRGDDQPQHFGDGTRLSIL.

The genes are TRBV2 and TRBJ2-6; unclear D gene. The CDR3 has 17 residues. Germline assignment: CDR1 SNHLY and CDR2 FYNNEI. Trimming shortened V by 6 bases and J by 4 bases, and 19 bases separated the two germline ends. Here the CDR3 DNA reads TGTGCCAGCAGGGCACAGCCCACGAACACCGGGGCCAACGTCCTGACTTTC. It is translated as CASRAQPTNTGANVLTF.

The chain links TRBV29-1 to TRBJ1-1; TRBD1 matches at 7 bases. CDR3 length: 13 residues. With V trimmed by 5 bases and J by 7 bases, 10 bases remained unmatched. CDR1 and CDR2 from the germline V gene are SQVTM and ANQGSEA. CDR3 nucleotides: TGCAGCGTTCGATTGACAGGGCCGGGTGAAGCTTTCTTT. This translates into CSVRLTGPGEAFF.

This clonotype was observed a few times. The chain couples TRBV29-1 to TRBJ2-5, with D maybe TRBD1 (5 bases). Germline-derived CDR1 and CDR2 are SQVTM and ANQGSEA. The V gene lost 3 bases and the J gene lost 2 bases, with 7 bases spanning the gap. This CDR3 comprises 12 residues. Here the CDR3 DNA reads TGCAGCGTTGAGGGGCTACAAGAGACCCAGTACTTC. Protein: CSVEGLQETQYF.